The 23 T cell receptor beta chains below were found in one sample sequenced in a study of blood T cell repertoires in COVID-19. The table came from immunoSEQ multiplex PCR; TCRdb's copy has only in-frame clones and leaves some out. The table has a few hundred thousand clones, less than 95% seen once. The specimen was PBMCs or T cells enriched from blood (not recorded which). The receptors shown here come from a man aged 18 to 30 who had recovered from COVID-19.

The chain recombines TRBV27 with TRBJ1-4; D is uncertain. The CDR3 has 14 amino acids. V gave up 4 bases and J gave up 10 bases, with 16 bases separating them. Germline V gene data show CDR1 as MNHEY and CDR2 as SMNVEV (reference sequence). In DNA, the CDR3 is TGTGCCAGCAGTTCCGTCGCCAAGGGAGGAAAACTGTTTTTT. Translated, it gives CASSSVAKGGKLFF.

The rearrangement joins TRBV6-1 to TRBJ2-4, with D maybe TRBD2 (6 bases). Trimming stripped 1 base from V and 9 bases from J, with 13 bases between. From germline, CDR1 is MNHNS and CDR2 SASEGT. The CDR3 has 14 amino acids. In nucleotides, the CDR3 is TGTGCCAGCAGTGAAGGGCAGGGAGGTAGCATTCAGTACTTC. Its translation: CASSEGQGGSIQYF.

The CDR3 is CASSLRTPAGNTEAFF. For the CDR3, the DNA is TGCGCCAGCAGCTTGCGGACCCCAGCGGGGAACACTGAAGCTTTCTTT. V usage is TRBV5-1 and J usage is TRBJ1-1; D is uncertain. V was pared by 1 base and J by 1 base, with 14 bases between. The germline gives CDR1 SGHRS, CDR2 YFSETQ. This CDR3 has 16 amino acids. Complete variable domain (other parts from reference TRBV5-1 and TRBJ1-1): KAGVTQTPRYLIKTRGQQVTLSCSPISGHRSVSWYQQTPGQGLQFLFEYFSETQRNKGNFPGRFSGRQFSNSRSEMNVSTLELGDSALYLCASSLRTPAGNTEAFFGQGTRLTVV.

This clone was counted only a few times. The chain uses TRBV12-5 and TRBJ1-5, with 8 bases that match TRBD1. V lost 6 bases to trimming and J lost 4 bases; unmatched junction nucleotides: 8. Germline values: CDR1 LGHNT, CDR2 FRNRAP. The CDR3 has 15 amino acids. CDR3 loop: CASGLIDRGNQPQHF. The CDR3 coding sequence is TGTGCTAGTGGCCTCATAGACAGGGGAAATCAGCCCCAGCATTTT.

This clone has just a few counts. V usage is TRBV18 and J usage is TRBJ1-1; no clear D. Trimming left V 5 bases short and J 8 bases short, with 9 bases between. This CDR3 contains 11 residues. The germline CDR1 and CDR2 sequences are KGHSH and LQKENI. The CDR3 DNA reads TGTGCCAGCTCAATGAGAGAAGAAGCTTTCTTT. Translated, it gives CASSMREEAFF.

V usage is TRBV2 and J usage is TRBJ1-5, with a possible D match to TRBD1 (6 bases). V lost 3 bases and J 0 bases, leaving 12 bases between the germline ends. In germline, CDR1 is SNHLY, CDR2 FYNNEI. The CDR3 length is 16 residues. This chain's CDR3 is CASSERGGYSNQPQHF. The DNA of the CDR3 is TGTGCCAGCAGTGAGAGGGGGGGCTATAGCAATCAGCCCCAGCATTTT.

V is TRBV5-8 and J is TRBJ1-1, with no clear D. V lost 0 bases, J lost 11 bases, and 14 bases lay in between. This CDR3 is built from 13 residues. The germline gives CDR1 SGHTS, CDR2 YDEGEE. Written as DNA, the CDR3 is TGTGCCAGCAGCTTGGCGGGGAACGCAGGTGCTTTCTTT. Its protein product is CASSLAGNAGAFF.

This chain uses TRBV6-5 with TRBJ1-5; D ambiguous. This CDR3 contains 12 residues. The germline V gene encodes CDR1 MNHEY and CDR2 SVGAGI. The V end lost 6 bases, the J end lost 11 bases, and 14 bases lay between the germline ends. The DNA for the CDR3 is TGTGCCAGCAGCAAAGAGGAGGGTGCCCAGCATTTT. This sequence encodes CASSKEEGAQHF.

The count of this clone is one. The chain uses TRBV12-5 and TRBJ1-5, with D maybe TRBD1 (6 bases). The V end was cut by 3 bases, the J end by 0 bases, with 27 bases between. Per germline, CDR1 LGHNT and CDR2 FRNRAP. The CDR3 length is 21 residues. CDR3 loop: CASGLNPKQGNGPDSNQPQHF. The CDR3 region has the DNA TGTGCTAGTGGTTTAAACCCGAAACAGGGAAACGGCCCGGATAGCAATCAGCCCCAGCATTTT.

The chain links TRBV13 to TRBJ2-7; perhaps TRBD2 as D (6 bases). This CDR3 spans 12 amino acids. V gave up 3 bases and J gave up 7 bases, with 10 bases separating them. Germline lookup yields CDR1 PRHDT and CDR2 FYEKMQ (reference sequence). In DNA, the CDR3 is TGTGCCAGCAGCTTCCCTGGGGGGGAGCAGTACTTC. This gives the protein CASSFPGGEQYF.

V is TRBV5-4 and J is TRBJ2-1; 9 bases line up with TRBD1. With V trimmed by 3 bases and J by 5 bases, 6 bases remained unmatched. Germline V lookup: CDR1 SGHNT, CDR2 YYREEE (reference sequence). The CDR3 consists of 15 residues. The CDR3 DNA reads TGTGCCAGCAGCTCCGGACAGGGGAAAAACAATGAGCAGTTCTTC. Its protein product is CASSSGQGKNNEQFF. Looking up the rest from reference TRBV5-4 and TRBJ2-1 gives the full variable domain: ETGVTQSPTHLIKTRGQQVTLRCSSQSGHNTVSWYQQALGQGPQFIFQYYREEENGRGNFPPRFSGLQFPNYSSELNVNALELDDSALYLCASSSGQGKNNEQFFGPGTRLTVL.

The V gene is TRBV12-3 or TRBV12-4, the J gene TRBJ1-3; weak D call: TRBD1 (5 bases). This CDR3 is built from 13 residues. V lost 1 base and J lost 5, with 6 bases in between. The CDR3 loop is CASSLGQRNTIYF. The CDR3 DNA sequence: TGTGCCAGCAGTTTAGGACAGCGAAACACCATATATTTT.

This clone was recorded only once. The rearrangement joins TRBV6-5 to TRBJ1-3; D is uncertain. Germline V gene sequence: CDR1 MNHEY, CDR2 SVGAGI. V was shortened by 4 bases and J by 4 bases, with 5 bases between the two germline ends. The CDR3 is made up of 12 amino acids. CDR3 sequence: CASSSGGNTIYF. The CDR3 coding sequence is TGTGCCAGCAGTTCCGGGGGAAACACCATATATTTT.

V and J are TRBV10-1 and TRBJ1-3, with a possible D match to TRBD1 (6 bases). V shed 3 bases and J shed 2 bases, with 8 bases lying between them. Per germline, CDR1 WNHNN and CDR2 SYGVQD (reference sequence). The CDR3 length is 14 residues. CDR3 loop: CASSDGGAGNTIYF. The DNA for the CDR3 is TGCGCCAGCAGTGATGGGGGCGCTGGAAACACCATATATTTT.

The rearrangement joins TRBV27 to TRBJ2-1, with 11 bases that match TRBD2. Germline V gene data show CDR1 as MNHEY and CDR2 as SMNVEV (reference sequence). CDR3 length equals 20 residues. The V segment lost 5 bases and the J segment 3 bases; nucleotides outside the gene matches: 18. This CDR3 is CASSQPLTISSGRFYNEQFF. The CDR3 DNA sequence: TGTGCCAGCAGTCAACCCCTGACGATCTCTAGCGGGAGGTTCTACAATGAGCAGTTCTTC.

The rearrangement uses TRBV21-1 and TRBJ1-3; TRBD1 was called by the table and not checked on the DNA. TRBV21-1 is a pseudogene. The CDR3 extends over 19 amino acids. This CDR3 reads CARRRRDRLLKFSGNTIYF. As DNA, the CDR3 is TGTGCCAGACGAAGGCGGGACAGGCTCCTAAAATTCTCTGGAAACACCATATATTTT.

This chain links TRBV3-1 (or the pseudogene TRBV3-2) with TRBJ1-2, with 9 nucleotides matching TRBD1. Looked up from germline, CDR1 is LGHDT and CDR2 is YNNKEL (reference sequence). V shed 4 bases and J 7 bases; nucleotides not matched to a gene: 4. The CDR3 runs to 13 residues. The CDR3 loop reads CASSRTGDGGYTF. As DNA, the CDR3 is TGTGCCAGCAGCCGGACAGGGGATGGTGGCTACACCTTC.

The chain couples TRBV7-3 to TRBJ2-3, with a tentative D call TRBD1 (6 bases). The CDR3 covers 13 residues. The germline V gene has CDR1 SGHTA and CDR2 FQGTGA. Trimming left V 4 bases short and J 2 bases short, with 7 bases between. This CDR3 reads CASSWGLTDTQYF. The DNA of the CDR3 is TGTGCCAGCAGCTGGGGGCTCACAGATACGCAGTATTTT.

V gene TRBV5-4 combines with J gene TRBJ1-2; 12 bases fit TRBD1. Germline V CDR1 and CDR2: SGHNT, YYREEE (reference sequence). The V and J ends lost 4 bases and 8 bases, in that order; junction bases with no gene match: 6. CDR3 length: 14 amino acids. The CDR3 region has the DNA TGTGCCAGCAGCGGACGGGACAGGGGGCCCGGCTACACCTTC. This encodes CASSGRDRGPGYTF.

This sequence joins TRBV19 and TRBJ1-5, with 9 positions matching TRBD1. The junction had 2 bases not matched to a gene; V was cut back by 5 bases and J by 0 bases. Germline V gives CDR1 LNHDA, CDR2 SQIVND (reference sequence). This CDR3 has 15 residues. The CDR3 loop reads CASSLQGASNQPQHF. The CDR3 region has the DNA TGTGCCAGTAGTCTACAGGGGGCTAGCAATCAGCCCCAGCATTTT.

The chain joins TRBV2 to TRBJ1-1, with D tentatively TRBD1 (5 bases). V was clipped by 1 base and J by 1 base, with 7 bases between them. From germline, CDR1 is SNHLY and CDR2 FYNNEI. The CDR3 is made up of 14 amino acids. The CDR3 DNA reads as TGTGCCAGCAGTGAAGAGGGGCCGAACACTGAAGCTTTCTTT. Translation gives CASSEEGPNTEAFF.

The chain is built from TRBV18 and TRBJ2-7; a possible D gene is TRBD1 (6 bases). The CDR3 is made up of 12 amino acids. CDR1 and CDR2 from the germline V gene are KGHSH and LQKENI. The germline V and J ends were trimmed by 3 bases and 6 bases, with 9 bases remaining between them. The CDR3 DNA follows: TGTGCCAGCTCACCGGACAGTAGCGAGCAGTACTTC. Protein: CASSPDSSEQYF.

The chain joins TRBV10-3 to TRBJ1-1, with 7 positions matching TRBD1. CDR1 is ENHRY, CDR2 SYGVKD, per germline. With V trimmed by 6 bases and J by 3 bases, 10 bases remained unmatched. This CDR3 comprises 15 residues. The CDR3 region is CAIRTGLRAYTEAFF. The CDR3 nucleotides read TGTGCCATCAGGACAGGGTTAAGGGCGTACACTGAAGCTTTCTTT.